The sequence of this T cell receptor (beta chain) was determined in a study of shared clonotypes between healthy human individuals. Naive CD8 populations comprised CD45RO-negative cells positively selected for CCR7, excluding terminally differentiated effector memory CD45RA+ cells. This clone was seen only once. Germline-derived CDR1 and CDR2 are GTSNPN and SVGIG (reference sequence). V gave up 4 bases and J gave up 0 bases; unmatched junction bases: 5. The CDR3 spans 14 residues. Sequencing was performed with immunoSEQ multiplex PCR; in TCRdb, only in-frame clones are kept and a portion is missing. The sample holds approximately 1.9 million clones, 85% to 95% seen once.

This clonotype was sampled from a man younger than 35 in good health. Some clones in this sample may be carry-over from other donors' samples. This sequence joins TRBV30 and TRBJ2-7, with 8 bases that match TRBD1. The sample consisted of naive CD8+ T cells from PBMCs. As DNA, the CDR3 is TGTGCCTGGACCACCGGGACAGGCTCCTACGAGCAGTACTTC. Protein: CAWTTGTGSYEQYF.